Listed below are T cell receptor beta chains from one sample, sequenced in a study of OX40 agonist ivuxolimab in advanced cancers. Sequencing was performed with immunoSEQ multiplex PCR; in TCRdb, only in-frame clones are kept and a portion is missing. The table shows about 50,000 clones, with 70% to 90% occurring only once. The sample was CD4+ or CD8+ T cells sorted from blood, taken in a trial of the OX40 agonist ivuxolimab. These receptors came from an adult with an advanced solid tumor such as melanoma, head and neck, liver or kidney cancer. The CDR3 runs from the conserved cysteine through the conserved F or W. Fields, in order: clone size, J gene, V gene, CDR3 length, D gene, CDR3 DNA, CDR3 protein. The D gene is left open where the match is weak. The size of a clone is reported for some rows only, either as once, few or many, or as a class for expanded clones.

NA	TRBJ1-1	TRBV7-9	15	NA	TGTGCCGGCAGCAGACTTGGGGGGGCTGGCACTGAAGCTTTCTTT	CAGSRLGGAGTEAFF
once	TRBJ2-5	TRBV15	16	NA	TGTGCCACCAGCCCCCAGGGGGGAACCAGCAGGAAGACCCAGTACTTC	CATSPQGGTSRKTQYF
NA	TRBJ1-3	TRBV9	16	TRBD1	TGTGCCAGCAGCGTAGCCGGGACAGGGGCTGGAAACACCATATATTTT	CASSVAGTGAGNTIYF
NA	TRBJ1-1	TRBV28	12	NA	TGTGCCAGCAGTCTACGACAGTATGAAGCTTTCTTT	CASSLRQYEAFF
NA	TRBJ2-1	TRBV5-4	16	TRBD2	TGTGCCAGCACCTCTAGCGGGAGGAGCTCCTACAATGAGCAGTTCTTC	CASTSSGRSSYNEQFF
NA	TRBJ2-2	TRBV19	15	TRBD2	TGTGCCAGCGGGACTAGCGGAGCTAACACCGGGGAGCTGTTTTTT	CASGTSGANTGELFF
NA	TRBJ2-3	TRBV11-2	15	NA	TGTGCCAGCAGTAGAGGAGGGGTAACGACAGATACGCAGTATTTT	CASSRGGVTTDTQYF
NA	TRBJ2-1	TRBV11-3	15	NA	TGTGCCAGCAGCCCGACGGCTAGCCCACGGGGTGAGCAGTTCTTC	CASSPTASPRGEQFF
NA	TRBJ2-1	TRBV19	12	NA	TGTGCCAGTAGTACCTCTAGGACTGAGCAGTTCTTC	CASSTSRTEQFF
NA	TRBJ1-2	TRBV5-4	12	NA	TGTGCCAGCAGCCCGGGACCCGGGGGCTACACCTTC	CASSPGPGGYTF
NA	TRBJ1-1	TRBV19	15	NA	TGTGCCAGTAGTATAAGACCAATCAGCAACACTGAAGCTTTCTTT	CASSIRPISNTEAFF
once	TRBJ2-2	TRBV5-1	16	NA	TGCGCCAGCAGCTCCCAGAGAGCACCCAACACCGGGGAGCTGTTTTTT	CASSSQRAPNTGELFF
NA	TRBJ2-7	TRBV28	13	TRBD1	TGTGCCAGCAGTTACAGGGGCTCCTACGAGCAGTACTTC	CASSYRGSYEQYF
NA	TRBJ2-3	TRBV18	14	NA	TGTGCCAGCTCACCAAAAAGGACCACAGATACGCAGTATTTT	CASSPKRTTDTQYF
NA	TRBJ1-2	TRBV29-1	13	NA	TGCAGCGTTGACGGGATGGGTGGCTATGGCTACACCTTC	CSVDGMGGYGYTF
NA	TRBJ2-1	TRBV28	11	NA	TGTGCCAGCAGTCATAAGAATGAGCAGTTCTTC	CASSHKNEQFF
NA	TRBJ2-7	TRBV7-2	16	NA	TGTGCCAGCAGCTTAAGGGGGACAACTTTCTCCTACGAGCAGTACTTC	CASSLRGTTFSYEQYF
NA	TRBJ1-5	TRBV2	18	TRBD1	TGTGCCAGCAGTTCTAGTCCGGGACAGGGGGCCTCAAATCAGCCCCAGCATTTT	CASSSSPGQGASNQPQHF
NA	TRBJ1-1	TRBV10-3	14	TRBD1	TGTGCCATCAGTGAGTCGACAGGGGCGGCAAGAGCTTTCTTT	CAISESTGAARAFF
NA	TRBJ1-2	TRBV19	14	TRBD1	TGTGCCAGTAGTATTGGGACAGCTACTTATGGCTACACCTTC	CASSIGTATYGYTF
NA	TRBJ1-1	TRBV11-2	14	NA	TGTGCCAGCAGCTTAGATCACCGACAAGGAACGGCTTTCTTT	CASSLDHRQGTAFF
NA	TRBJ1-2	TRBV14	13	NA	TGTGCCAGCAGCCAAAACAGGGATGATGGCTACACCTTC	CASSQNRDDGYTF
NA	TRBJ2-3	TRBV19	14	TRBD2	TGTGCCAGCTCACTAGCGTCTAGCACAGATACGCAGTATTTT	CASSLASSTDTQYF